These 14 T cell receptor beta chains were all obtained from the same sample, sequenced in a study of type 1 and type 2 diabetes patients (TCRdb year 2016). The instrument was an Illumina MiSeq. Genomic DNA from sorted T cell subsets served as template for TCRbeta CDR3 amplification. Multiplex PCR with 30 forward and 13 reverse primers amplified the TCRbeta CDR3 region. Using fastp at Q25 and MiXCR, TCRdb reprocessed the public reads and kept productive beta chains. Rows matching on CDR3 protein sequence are summarized as one entry with the most common DNA and genes. The sample records 250,000 or so distinct CDR3 sequences, roughly 50% of which are singletons. Around 13% of the sample comes from the top ten. The sequenced sample was peripheral blood mononuclear cells (PBMCs). The receptors were sampled from a young man with type 2 diabetes.

This clonotype was seen more than once but under ten times. The chain joins TRBV7-2 to TRBJ1-2; perhaps TRBD1 as D (5 bases). Germline-derived CDR1 and CDR2 are SGHTA and FQGNSA. V lost 7 bases and J 3 bases, leaving 12 bases between the germline ends. The CDR3 consists of 13 residues. The CDR3: CASTVREHYGYTF. The CDR3 region has the DNA TGTGCCAGCACCGTCAGGGAACACTATGGCTACACCTTC.

This chain connects TRBV19 to TRBJ1-1, with D perhaps TRBD1 (5 bases). The V gene lost 5 bases and the J gene lost 6 bases, with 19 bases spanning the gap. Germline values: CDR1 LNHDA, CDR2 SQIVND (reference sequence). This CDR3 has 15 residues. CDR3 sequence (DNA): TGTGCCAGTAGTCCCCGTCCCGGGACGCCTTCTGAAGCTTTCTTT. As protein: CASSPRPGTPSEAFF. Full variable domain (missing parts from reference TRBV19 and TRBJ1-1): DGGITQSPKYLFRKEGQNVTLSCEQNLNHDAMYWYRQDPGQGLRLIYYSQIVNDFQKGDIAEGYSVSREKKESFPLTVTSAQKNPTAFYLCASSPRPGTPSEAFFGQGTRLTVV.

This clonotype has only a few counts. The chain couples TRBV6-6 to TRBJ1-6, with 7 positions matching TRBD1. The CDR3 is 17 amino acids. The junction had 15 bases not matched to a gene; V was cut back by 2 bases and J by 11 bases. CDR1 is MNHNY, CDR2 SVGAGI, per germline (reference sequence). Written as DNA, the CDR3 is TGTGCCAGCAGTTACGAAGGGGGCCCTTTTGTGTTGACACCCCTCCACTTT. This codes for CASSYEGGPFVLTPLHF.

There are a few counts of this clonotype. The CDR3 bases are TGTGCCAGCAGTAGGCGACAGGGCAGGGGGCAAGAGACCCAGTACTTC. The encoded protein is CASSRRQGRGQETQYF. The V gene is TRBV27, the J gene TRBJ2-5; TRBD1 aligns across 7 bases. CDR1 is MNHEY and CDR2 is SMNVEV in the germline V gene (reference sequence). The CDR3 is made up of 16 amino acids. Germline trimming cut 5 bases from V and 2 bases from J; bases unmatched to any gene: 11.

The chain combines TRBV10-1 with TRBJ1-1, with D possibly matching TRBD1 (5 bases). Trimming pared 6 bases from V and 6 bases from J, leaving 14 bases between. This CDR3 has 13 residues. Germline assignment: CDR1 WNHNN and CDR2 SYGVQD (reference sequence). DNA of the CDR3: TGCGCCAGCAGCAAGGGGCAAATAGCTGAAGCTTTCTTT. Translating gives CASSKGQIAEAFF.

V usage is TRBV20-1 and J usage is TRBJ1-2; D might be TRBD1 (5 bases). Trimming stripped 4 bases from V and 0 bases from J, with 12 bases between. This CDR3 has 14 residues. Germline assignment: CDR1 DFQATT and CDR2 SNEGSKA (reference sequence). CDR3 protein: CSAIGGEANYGYTF. In DNA form, the CDR3 reads TGCAGTGCTATTGGGGGGGAAGCTAACTATGGCTACACCTTC.

The DNA of the CDR3 is TGTGCCAGCAGTTTAAGGGGGCACGTTACGGGAGCTTTCTTT. Amino acid sequence: CASSLRGHVTGAFF. The V and J genes are TRBV12-3 or TRBV12-4 and TRBJ1-1; 7 nucleotides line up with TRBD1. V dropped 2 bases and J dropped 10; count of bases not matched to a gene: 10. This CDR3 is 14 amino acids long.

Regarding this clonotype: The junction does not match germline at one end; this may be a read error. The gene calls are TRBV2 and TRBJ2-2, with 9 bases aligning to TRBD2. This CDR3 has 16 amino acids. Per the germline V gene, CDR1 is SNHLY and CDR2 is FYNNEI. The CDR3 DNA reads TGTGCCTGCAGTGATCCGCGGGGGGGGAACACCGGGGAGCTGTTTTTT. Translated: CACSDPRGGNTGELFF.

The gene calls are TRBV27 and TRBJ2-5; D remains unclear. The CDR3 has 15 residues. From germline, CDR1 is MNHEY and CDR2 SMNVEV (reference sequence). V shed 6 bases and J shed 2 bases, with 16 bases lying between them. The CDR3 here is CASSPRKGGQETQYF. CDR3 DNA sequence: TGTGCCAGCAGCCCACGGAAAGGTGGGCAAGAGACCCAGTACTTC.

This clonotype was seen a handful of times. This chain links TRBV19 with TRBJ2-2; D possibly uses TRBD1 or TRBD2 (6 bases each). This CDR3 comprises 15 residues. CDR1 LNHDA and CDR2 SQIVND come from the germline V gene (reference sequence). V dropped 8 bases and J dropped 5 bases, with 18 bases sitting between them. CDR3 nucleotides: TGTGCCAGTGGAGGCATGCAAGGGGGGACCGGGGAGCTGTTTTTT. This gives the protein CASGGMQGGTGELFF.

This chain connects TRBV6-6 to TRBJ1-2; perhaps TRBD1 as D (5 bases). The length of the CDR3 is 13 residues. Germline values: CDR1 MNHNY, CDR2 SVGAGI (reference sequence). Trimming removed 6 bases from V and 8 bases from J, with 16 bases in between. CDR3 amino acids: CASSPPGEGGYTF. In DNA form, the CDR3 reads TGTGCCAGCAGCCCCCCGGGGGAGGGAGGCTACACCTTC.

This clonotype was detected only a few times. The rearrangement uses TRBV29-1 and TRBJ2-5; D perhaps matches TRBD2 (5 bases). The germline V gene encodes CDR1 SQVTM and CDR2 ANQGSEA. This CDR3 has 13 amino acids. V was clipped by 3 bases and J by 4 bases, with 12 bases between them. The DNA for the CDR3 is TGCAGCGTTGAGTGGACTTTGGGAGAGACCCAGTACTTC. It codes for CSVEWTLGETQYF.

This clonotype appeared many times. At one boundary the junction diverges from the germline segment, which might be a read error. The gene calls are TRBV20-1 and TRBJ2-7; 7 nucleotides line up with TRBD1. Looked up from germline, CDR1 is DFQATT and CDR2 is SNEGSKA (reference sequence). The CDR3 runs 10 residues. Here the CDR3 reads CSARTGHQAF. The CDR3 nucleotides are TGCAGTGCTAGGACAGGGCACCAAGCATTC.

This sequence joins TRBV20-1 and TRBJ2-5; D tentatively fits TRBD1 or TRBD2 (5 bases each). V shed 2 bases and J shed 5 bases, with 6 bases lying between them. The CDR3 extends over 11 amino acids. The germline gives CDR1 DFQATT, CDR2 SNEGSKA (reference sequence). The CDR3 nucleotides read TGCAGTGCTAGATGGGGGGAGACCCAGTACTTC. Translation gives CSARWGETQYF.